This TCR beta chain came from a study of blood T cell repertoires in COVID-19. Clones were read by immunoSEQ multiplex PCR, and TCRdb kept only the in-frame ones, dropping some. The sample contains under 75,000 clones, about nine tenths of which appear only once. CDR1 and CDR2 (germline): MNHEY, SVGEGT. With 5 bases removed from V and 1 base from J, the gap between germline ends came to 2 bases. This CDR3 has 11 amino acids. This chain joins TRBV6-2 or TRBV6-3 and TRBJ1-2; D uncertain. The source of this sequence is a woman aged 18-30 years with acute or convalescent COVID-19. The sequenced sample was peripheral blood. The CDR3 coding sequence is TGTGCCAGCAGTCATAACTATGGCTACACCTTC. Translation gives CASSHNYGYTF.